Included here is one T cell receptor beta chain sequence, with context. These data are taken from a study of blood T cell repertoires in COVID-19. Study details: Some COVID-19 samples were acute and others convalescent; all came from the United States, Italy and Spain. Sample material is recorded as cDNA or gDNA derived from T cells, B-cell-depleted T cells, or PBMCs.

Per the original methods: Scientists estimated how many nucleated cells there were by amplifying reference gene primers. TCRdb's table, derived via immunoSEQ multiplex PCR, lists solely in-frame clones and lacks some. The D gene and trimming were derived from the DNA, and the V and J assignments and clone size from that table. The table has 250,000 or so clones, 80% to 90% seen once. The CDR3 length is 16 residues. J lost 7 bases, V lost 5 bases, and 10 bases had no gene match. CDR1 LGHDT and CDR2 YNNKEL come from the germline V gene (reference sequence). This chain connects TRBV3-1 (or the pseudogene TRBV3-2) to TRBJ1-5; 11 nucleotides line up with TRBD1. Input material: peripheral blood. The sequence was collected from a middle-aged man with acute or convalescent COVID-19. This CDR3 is CASSGGDRGTQQPQHF. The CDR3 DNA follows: TGTGCCAGCAGCGGGGGGGACAGGGGGACCCAACAGCCCCAGCATTTT.